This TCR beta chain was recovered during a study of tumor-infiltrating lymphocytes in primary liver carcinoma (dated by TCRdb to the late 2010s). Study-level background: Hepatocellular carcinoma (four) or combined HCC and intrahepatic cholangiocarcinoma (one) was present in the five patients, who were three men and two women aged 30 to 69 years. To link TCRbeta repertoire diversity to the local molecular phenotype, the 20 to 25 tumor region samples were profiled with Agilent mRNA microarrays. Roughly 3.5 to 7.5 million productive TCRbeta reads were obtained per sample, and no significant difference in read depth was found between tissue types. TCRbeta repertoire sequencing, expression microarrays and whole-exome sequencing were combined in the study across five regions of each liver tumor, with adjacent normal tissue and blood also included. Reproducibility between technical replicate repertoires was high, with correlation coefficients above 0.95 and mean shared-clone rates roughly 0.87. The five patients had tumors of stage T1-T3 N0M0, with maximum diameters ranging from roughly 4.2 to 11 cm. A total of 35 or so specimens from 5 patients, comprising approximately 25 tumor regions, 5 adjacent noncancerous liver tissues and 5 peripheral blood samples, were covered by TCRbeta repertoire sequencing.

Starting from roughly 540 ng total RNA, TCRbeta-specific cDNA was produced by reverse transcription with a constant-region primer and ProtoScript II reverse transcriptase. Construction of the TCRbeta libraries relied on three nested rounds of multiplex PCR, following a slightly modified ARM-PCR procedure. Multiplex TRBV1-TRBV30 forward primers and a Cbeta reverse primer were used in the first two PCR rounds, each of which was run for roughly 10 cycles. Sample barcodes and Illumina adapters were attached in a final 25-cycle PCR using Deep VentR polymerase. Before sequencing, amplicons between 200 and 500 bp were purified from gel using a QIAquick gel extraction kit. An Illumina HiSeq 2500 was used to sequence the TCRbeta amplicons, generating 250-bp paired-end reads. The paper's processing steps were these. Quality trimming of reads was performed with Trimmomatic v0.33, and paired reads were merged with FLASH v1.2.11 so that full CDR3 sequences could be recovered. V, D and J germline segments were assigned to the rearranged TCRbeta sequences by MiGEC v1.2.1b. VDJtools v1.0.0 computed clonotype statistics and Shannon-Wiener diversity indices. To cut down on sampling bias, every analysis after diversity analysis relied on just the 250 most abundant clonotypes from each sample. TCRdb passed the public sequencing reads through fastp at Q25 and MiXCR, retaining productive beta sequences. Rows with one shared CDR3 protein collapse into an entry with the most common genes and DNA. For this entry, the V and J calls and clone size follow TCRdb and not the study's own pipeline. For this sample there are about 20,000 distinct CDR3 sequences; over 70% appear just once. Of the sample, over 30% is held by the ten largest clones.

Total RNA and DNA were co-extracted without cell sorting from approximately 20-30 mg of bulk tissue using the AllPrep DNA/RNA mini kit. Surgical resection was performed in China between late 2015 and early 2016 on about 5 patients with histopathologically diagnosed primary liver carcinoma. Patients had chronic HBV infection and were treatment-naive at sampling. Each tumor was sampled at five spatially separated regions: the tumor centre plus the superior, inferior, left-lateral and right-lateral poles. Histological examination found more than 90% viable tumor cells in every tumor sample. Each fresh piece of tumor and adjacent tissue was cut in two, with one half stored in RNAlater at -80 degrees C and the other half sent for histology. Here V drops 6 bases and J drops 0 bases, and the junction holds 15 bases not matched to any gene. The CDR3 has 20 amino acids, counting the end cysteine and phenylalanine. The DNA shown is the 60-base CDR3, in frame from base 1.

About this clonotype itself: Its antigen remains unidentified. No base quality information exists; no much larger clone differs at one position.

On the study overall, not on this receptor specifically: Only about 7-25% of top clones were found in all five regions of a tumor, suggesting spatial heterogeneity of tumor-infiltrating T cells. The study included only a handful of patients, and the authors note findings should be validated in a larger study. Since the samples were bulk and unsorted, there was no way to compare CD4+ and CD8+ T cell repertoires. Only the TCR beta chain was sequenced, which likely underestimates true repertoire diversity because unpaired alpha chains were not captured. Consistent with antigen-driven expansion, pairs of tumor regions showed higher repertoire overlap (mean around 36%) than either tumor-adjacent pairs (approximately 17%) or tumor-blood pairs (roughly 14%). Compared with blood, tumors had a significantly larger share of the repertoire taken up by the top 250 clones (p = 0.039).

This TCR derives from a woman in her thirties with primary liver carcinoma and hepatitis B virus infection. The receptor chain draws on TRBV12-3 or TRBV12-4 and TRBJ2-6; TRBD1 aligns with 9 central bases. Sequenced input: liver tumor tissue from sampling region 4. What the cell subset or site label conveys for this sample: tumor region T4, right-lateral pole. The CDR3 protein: CASSLKRRTGVRSGANVLTF. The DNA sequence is TGTGCCAGCAGCTTAAAGAGGAGGACAGGGGTTCGCTCTGGGGCCAACGTCCTGACTTTC.